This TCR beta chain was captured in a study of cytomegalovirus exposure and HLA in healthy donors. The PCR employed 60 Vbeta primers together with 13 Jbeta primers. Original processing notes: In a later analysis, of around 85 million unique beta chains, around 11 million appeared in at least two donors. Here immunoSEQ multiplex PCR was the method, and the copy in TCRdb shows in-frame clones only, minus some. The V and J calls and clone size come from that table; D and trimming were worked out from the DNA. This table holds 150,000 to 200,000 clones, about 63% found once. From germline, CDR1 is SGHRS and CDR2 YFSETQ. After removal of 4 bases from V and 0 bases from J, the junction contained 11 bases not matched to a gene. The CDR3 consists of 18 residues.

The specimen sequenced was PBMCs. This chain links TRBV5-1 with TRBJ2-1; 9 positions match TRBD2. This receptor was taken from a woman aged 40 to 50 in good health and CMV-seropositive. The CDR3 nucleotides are TGCGCCAGCAGCCCGGGAGGCGGGGGGGTCAGCTCCTACAATGAGCAGTTCTTC. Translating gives CASSPGGGGVSSYNEQFF.